Following are 3 T cell receptor beta chains from one sample sequenced in a study of blood T cell repertoires in COVID-19. The method was immunoSEQ multiplex PCR; TCRdb's version includes in-frame clones alone and lacks a portion of them. The table records about 320,000 clones, about 85% of them present only once. Sample: PBMCs or T cells enriched from blood (not recorded which). These receptors came from a woman aged 25 to 39 who had been exposed to COVID-19.

This clone was seen a few times. J is TRBJ2-2 and V is TRBV3-1 (or the pseudogene TRBV3-2), with TRBD1 matching 10 bases. Losses at the gene ends were 3 bases for V and 7 bases for J; bases not matched to a gene: 8. The CDR3 contains 16 residues. Germline V gene sequence: CDR1 LGHDT, CDR2 YNNKEL (reference sequence). CDR3 loop: CASSHRDRGYSGELFF. CDR3 sequence (DNA): TGTGCCAGCAGCCACCGGGACAGGGGCTATAGCGGGGAGCTGTTTTTT.

The chain couples TRBV5-4 to TRBJ2-2; possible D gene TRBD1, 7 bases. Trimming removed 2 bases at V and 4 bases at J, with 15 bases between. The CDR3 has 16 amino acids. In germline, CDR1 is SGHNT, CDR2 YYREEE (reference sequence). The CDR3, as DNA: TGTGCCAGCAGCTTAGGTACCCAGGGGGGCACCGGGGAGCTGTTTTTT. Residues: CASSLGTQGGTGELFF.

The chain employs TRBV5-1 and TRBJ2-1; 10 nucleotides match TRBD2. CDR3 length: 16 residues. V shed 2 bases, J shed 2 bases, and the junction held 4 bases outside the gene matches. CDR1 is SGHRS and CDR2 is YFSETQ in the germline V gene. The DNA of the CDR3 is TGCGCCAGCAGCTTTGGTGGACTAGCGGCCTACAATGAGCAGTTCTTC. Its translation: CASSFGGLAAYNEQFF. Combining the CDR3 with reference TRBV5-1 and TRBJ2-1 gives the whole variable domain KAGVTQTPRYLIKTRGQQVTLSCSPISGHRSVSWYQQTPGQGLQFLFEYFSETQRNKGNFPGRFSGRQFSNSRSEMNVSTLELGDSALYLCASSFGGLAAYNEQFFGPGTRLTVL.